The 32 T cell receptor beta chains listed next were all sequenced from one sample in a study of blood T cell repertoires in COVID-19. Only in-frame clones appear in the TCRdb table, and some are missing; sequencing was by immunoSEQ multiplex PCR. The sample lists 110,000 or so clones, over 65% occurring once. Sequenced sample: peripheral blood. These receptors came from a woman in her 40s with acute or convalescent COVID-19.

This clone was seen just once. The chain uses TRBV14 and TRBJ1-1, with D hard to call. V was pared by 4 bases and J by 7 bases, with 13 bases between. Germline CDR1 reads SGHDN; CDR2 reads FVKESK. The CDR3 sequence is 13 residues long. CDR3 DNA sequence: TGTGCCAGCAGCCCTCGGACTTGGGGTGAAGCTTTCTTT. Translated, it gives CASSPRTWGEAFF.

As DNA, the CDR3 is TGTGCCAGCAGTTTAGGGCACATTGAAGCTTTCTTT. As protein: CASSLGHIEAFF. The rearrangement uses TRBV12-3 or TRBV12-4 and TRBJ1-1; no definite D call. Trimming took off 1 base at V and 7 bases at J, with 7 bases between the two ends. This CDR3 is 12 amino acids long.

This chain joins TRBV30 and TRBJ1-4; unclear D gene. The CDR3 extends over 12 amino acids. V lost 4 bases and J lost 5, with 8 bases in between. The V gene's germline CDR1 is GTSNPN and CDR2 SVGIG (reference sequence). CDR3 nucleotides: TGTGCCTGGACAGGCACAAATGAAAAACTGTTTTTT. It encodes CAWTGTNEKLFF.

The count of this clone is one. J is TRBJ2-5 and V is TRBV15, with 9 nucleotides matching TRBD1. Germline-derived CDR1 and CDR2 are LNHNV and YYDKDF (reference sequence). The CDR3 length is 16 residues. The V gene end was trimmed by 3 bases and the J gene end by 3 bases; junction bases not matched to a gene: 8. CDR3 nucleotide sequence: TGTGCCACCAGCAGGATACCGGGACAGGGAAAAGAGACCCAGTACTTC. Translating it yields CATSRIPGQGKETQYF.

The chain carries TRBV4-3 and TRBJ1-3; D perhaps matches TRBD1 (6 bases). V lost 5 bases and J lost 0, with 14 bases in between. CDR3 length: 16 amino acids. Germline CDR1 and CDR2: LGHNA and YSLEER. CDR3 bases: TGCGCCAGCAGCTACTCGACAGGCCCCTCTGGAAACACCATATATTTT. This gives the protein CASSYSTGPSGNTIYF.

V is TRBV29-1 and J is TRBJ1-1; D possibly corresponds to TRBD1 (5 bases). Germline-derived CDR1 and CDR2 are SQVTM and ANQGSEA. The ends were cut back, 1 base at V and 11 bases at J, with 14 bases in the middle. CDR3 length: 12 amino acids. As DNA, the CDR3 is TGCAGCGTTGAAGGGACAACGAATCTGGCTTTCTTT. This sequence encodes CSVEGTTNLAFF.

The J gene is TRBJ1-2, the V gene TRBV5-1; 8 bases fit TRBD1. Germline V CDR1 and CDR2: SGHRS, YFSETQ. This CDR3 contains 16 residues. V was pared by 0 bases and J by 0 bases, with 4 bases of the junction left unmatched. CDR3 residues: CASSLGGQGANYGYTF. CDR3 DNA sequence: TGCGCCAGCAGCTTGGGAGGACAGGGAGCTAACTATGGCTACACCTTC.

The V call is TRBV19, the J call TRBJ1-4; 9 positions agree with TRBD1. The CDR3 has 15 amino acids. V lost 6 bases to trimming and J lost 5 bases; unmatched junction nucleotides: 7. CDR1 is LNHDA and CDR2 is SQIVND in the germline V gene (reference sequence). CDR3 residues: CASRPWTGANEKLFF. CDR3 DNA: TGTGCCAGTAGACCCTGGACAGGGGCGAATGAAAAACTGTTTTTT.

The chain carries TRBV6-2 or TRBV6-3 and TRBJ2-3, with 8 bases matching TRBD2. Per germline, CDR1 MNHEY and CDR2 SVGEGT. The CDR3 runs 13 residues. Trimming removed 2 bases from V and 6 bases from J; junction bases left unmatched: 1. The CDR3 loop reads CASSYRLADTQYF. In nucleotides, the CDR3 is TGTGCCAGCAGTTACAGACTAGCGGATACGCAGTATTTT.

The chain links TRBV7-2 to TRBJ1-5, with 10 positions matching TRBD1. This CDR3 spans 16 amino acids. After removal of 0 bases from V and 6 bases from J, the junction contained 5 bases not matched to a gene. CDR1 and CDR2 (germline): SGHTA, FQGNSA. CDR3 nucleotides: TGTGCCAGCAGCTTAGCTCGGGACAGGGGCTCTCAGCCCCAGCATTTT. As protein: CASSLARDRGSQPQHF.

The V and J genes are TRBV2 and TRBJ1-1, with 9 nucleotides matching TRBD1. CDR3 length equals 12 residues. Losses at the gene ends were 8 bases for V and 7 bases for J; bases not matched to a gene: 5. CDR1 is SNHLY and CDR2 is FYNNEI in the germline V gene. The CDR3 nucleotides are TGTGCCAGCCCCGGACAGGGGATTGAAGCTTTCTTT. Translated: CASPGQGIEAFF.

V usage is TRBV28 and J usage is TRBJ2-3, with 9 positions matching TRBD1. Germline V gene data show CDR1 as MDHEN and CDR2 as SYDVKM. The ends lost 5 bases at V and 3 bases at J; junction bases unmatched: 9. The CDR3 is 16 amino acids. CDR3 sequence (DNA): TGTGCCAGCAGTGGCACCGGGACAGGGAAAACAGATACGCAGTATTTT. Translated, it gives CASSGTGTGKTDTQYF.

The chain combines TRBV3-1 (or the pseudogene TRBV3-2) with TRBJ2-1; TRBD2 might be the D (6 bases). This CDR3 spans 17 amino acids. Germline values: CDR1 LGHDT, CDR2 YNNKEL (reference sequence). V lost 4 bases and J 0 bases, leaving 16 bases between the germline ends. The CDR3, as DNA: TGTGCCAGCAGCCCCGGCAGGACGCGGGGCTCCTACAATGAGCAGTTCTTC. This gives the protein CASSPGRTRGSYNEQFF.

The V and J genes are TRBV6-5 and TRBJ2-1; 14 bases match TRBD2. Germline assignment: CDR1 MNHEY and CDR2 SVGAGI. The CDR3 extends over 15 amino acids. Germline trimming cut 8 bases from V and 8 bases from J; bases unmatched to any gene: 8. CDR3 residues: CASRRLAGGKDEQFF. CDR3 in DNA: TGTGCCAGCCGACGACTAGCGGGGGGGAAGGATGAGCAGTTCTTC.

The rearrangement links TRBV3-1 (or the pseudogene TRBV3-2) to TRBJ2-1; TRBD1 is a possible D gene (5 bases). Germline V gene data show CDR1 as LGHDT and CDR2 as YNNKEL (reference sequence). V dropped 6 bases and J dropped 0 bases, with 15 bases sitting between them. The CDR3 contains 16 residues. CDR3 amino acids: CASSLADRPSYNEQFF. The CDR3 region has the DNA TGTGCCAGCAGTCTCGCCGACAGACCCTCCTACAATGAGCAGTTCTTC.

CDR3 nucleotide sequence: TGTGCCAGCAGCCAGGCCGCCGGGGGGCAGTACTTC. It translates to CASSQAAGGQYF. The chain recombines TRBV3-1 (or the pseudogene TRBV3-2) with TRBJ2-7, with D possibly matching TRBD2 (6 bases). Deletions cut 3 bases from V and 9 bases from J, with 12 bases between. Germline V gene data show CDR1 as LGHDT and CDR2 as YNNKEL (reference sequence). The CDR3 is 12 residues long.

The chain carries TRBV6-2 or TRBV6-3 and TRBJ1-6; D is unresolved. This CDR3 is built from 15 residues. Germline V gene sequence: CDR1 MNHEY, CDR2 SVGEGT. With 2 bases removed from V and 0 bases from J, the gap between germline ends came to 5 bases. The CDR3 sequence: CASSYRGSYNSPLHF. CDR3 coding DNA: TGTGCCAGCAGTTACCGAGGCTCCTATAATTCACCCCTCCACTTT.

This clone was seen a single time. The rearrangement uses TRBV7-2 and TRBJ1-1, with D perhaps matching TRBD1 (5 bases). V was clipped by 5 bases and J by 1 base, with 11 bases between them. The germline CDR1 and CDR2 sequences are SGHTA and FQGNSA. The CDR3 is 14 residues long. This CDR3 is CASSARQTNTEAFF. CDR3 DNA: TGTGCCAGCAGCGCCAGACAGACGAACACTGAAGCTTTCTTT.

The CDR3 region is CATSDPLRGGREQFF. CDR3 in DNA: TGTGCCACCAGTGACCCCCTCCGGGGGGGCCGGGAGCAGTTCTTC. The J gene is TRBJ2-1, the V gene TRBV24-1; 8 bases are a match to TRBD2. Germline CDR1 and CDR2: KGHDR and SFDVKD. The CDR3 runs to 15 residues. After removal of 4 bases from V and 10 bases from J, the junction contained 11 bases not matched to a gene.

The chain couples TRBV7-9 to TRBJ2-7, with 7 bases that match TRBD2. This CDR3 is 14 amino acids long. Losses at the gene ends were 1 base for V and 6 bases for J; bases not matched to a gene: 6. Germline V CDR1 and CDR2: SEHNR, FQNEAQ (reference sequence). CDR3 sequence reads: CASSLVGRGSEQYF. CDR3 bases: TGTGCCAGCAGCTTAGTGGGGCGGGGGAGCGAGCAGTACTTC. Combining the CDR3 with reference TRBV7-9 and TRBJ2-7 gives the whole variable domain DTGVSQNPRHKITKRGQNVTFRCDPISEHNRLYWYRQTLGQGPEFLTYFQNEAQLEKSRLLSDRFSAERPKGSFSTLEIQRTEQGDSAMYLCASSLVGRGSEQYFGPGTRLTVT.

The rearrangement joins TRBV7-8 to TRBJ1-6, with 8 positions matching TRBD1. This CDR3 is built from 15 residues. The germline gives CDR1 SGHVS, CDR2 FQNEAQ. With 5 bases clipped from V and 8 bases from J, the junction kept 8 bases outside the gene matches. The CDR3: CASSRIGQGYSPLHF. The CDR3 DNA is TGTGCCAGCAGCCGAATCGGACAGGGATATTCACCCCTCCACTTT.

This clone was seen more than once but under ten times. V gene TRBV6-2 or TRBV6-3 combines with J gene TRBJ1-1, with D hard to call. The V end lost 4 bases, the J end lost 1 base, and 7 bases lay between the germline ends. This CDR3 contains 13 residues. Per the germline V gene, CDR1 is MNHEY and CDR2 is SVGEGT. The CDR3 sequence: CASSLLENTEAFF. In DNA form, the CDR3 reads TGTGCCAGCAGTTTACTCGAGAACACTGAAGCTTTCTTT.

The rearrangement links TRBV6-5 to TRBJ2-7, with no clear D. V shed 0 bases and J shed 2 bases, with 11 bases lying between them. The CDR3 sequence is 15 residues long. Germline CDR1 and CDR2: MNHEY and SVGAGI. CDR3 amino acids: CASSYSGAETYEQYF. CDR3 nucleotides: TGTGCCAGCAGTTACTCAGGAGCTGAGACCTACGAGCAGTACTTC.

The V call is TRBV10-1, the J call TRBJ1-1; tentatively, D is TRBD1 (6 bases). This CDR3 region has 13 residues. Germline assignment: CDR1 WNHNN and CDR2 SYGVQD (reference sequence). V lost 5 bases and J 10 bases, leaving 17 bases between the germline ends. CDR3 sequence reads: CASSPTLRGAAFF. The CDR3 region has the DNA TGCGCCAGCAGTCCCACCCTCAGGGGAGCAGCTTTCTTT.

The CDR3 bases are TGTGCCAGCAGCCTTATACCGGGTACTGAAGCTTTCTTT. It is translated as CASSLIPGTEAFF. The chain has TRBV14 and TRBJ1-1, with unresolved D. There are 13 residues in the CDR3. CDR1 and CDR2 from the germline V gene are SGHDN and FVKESK. Deletions cut 4 bases from V and 5 bases from J, with 11 bases between.

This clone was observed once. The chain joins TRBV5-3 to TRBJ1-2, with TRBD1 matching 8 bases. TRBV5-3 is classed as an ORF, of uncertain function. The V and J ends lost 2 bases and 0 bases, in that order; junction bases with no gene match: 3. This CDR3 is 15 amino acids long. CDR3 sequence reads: CARSFTGGTNYGYTF. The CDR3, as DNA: TGTGCCAGAAGCTTTACAGGGGGTACTAACTATGGCTACACCTTC.

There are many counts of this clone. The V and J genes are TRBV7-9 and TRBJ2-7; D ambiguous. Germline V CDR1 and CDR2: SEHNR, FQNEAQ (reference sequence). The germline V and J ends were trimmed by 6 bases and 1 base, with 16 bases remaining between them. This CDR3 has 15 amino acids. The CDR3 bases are TGTGCCAGCAGGCCAACTGGGCAGCCTTCCTACGAGCAGTACTTC. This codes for CASRPTGQPSYEQYF.

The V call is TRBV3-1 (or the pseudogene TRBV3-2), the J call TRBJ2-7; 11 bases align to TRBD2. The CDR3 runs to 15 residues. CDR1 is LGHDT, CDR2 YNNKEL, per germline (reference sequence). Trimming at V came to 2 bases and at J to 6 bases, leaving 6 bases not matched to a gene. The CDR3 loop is CASSQYSGGAFEQYF. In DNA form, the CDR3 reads TGTGCCAGCAGCCAATATAGCGGGGGGGCCTTCGAGCAGTACTTC.

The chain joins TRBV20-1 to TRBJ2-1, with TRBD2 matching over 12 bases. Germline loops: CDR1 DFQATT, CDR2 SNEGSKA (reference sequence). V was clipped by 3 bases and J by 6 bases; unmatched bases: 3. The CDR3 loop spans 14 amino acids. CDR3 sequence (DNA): TGCAGTGCTAGTCTAGCGGGGGGGCTCAATGAGCAGTTCTTC. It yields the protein CSASLAGGLNEQFF.

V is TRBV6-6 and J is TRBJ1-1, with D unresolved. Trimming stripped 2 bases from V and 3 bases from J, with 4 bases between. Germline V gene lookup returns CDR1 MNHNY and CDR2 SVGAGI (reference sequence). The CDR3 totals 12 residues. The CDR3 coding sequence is TGTGCCAGCAGTTACCCGGACACTGAAGCTTTCTTT. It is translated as CASSYPDTEAFF.

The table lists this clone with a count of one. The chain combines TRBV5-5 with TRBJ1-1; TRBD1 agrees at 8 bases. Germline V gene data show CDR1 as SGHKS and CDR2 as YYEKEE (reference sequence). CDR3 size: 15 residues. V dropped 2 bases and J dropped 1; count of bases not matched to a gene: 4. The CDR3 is CASSLSGTGNTEAFF. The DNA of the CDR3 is TGTGCCAGCAGCTTATCCGGGACAGGGAACACTGAAGCTTTCTTT.

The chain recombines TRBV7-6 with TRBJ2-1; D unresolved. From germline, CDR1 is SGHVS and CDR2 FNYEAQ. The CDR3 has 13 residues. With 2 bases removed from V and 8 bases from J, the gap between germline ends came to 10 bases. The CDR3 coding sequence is TGTGCCAGCAGCTTAAGCCTCTCCGATGAGCAGTTCTTC. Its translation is CASSLSLSDEQFF.